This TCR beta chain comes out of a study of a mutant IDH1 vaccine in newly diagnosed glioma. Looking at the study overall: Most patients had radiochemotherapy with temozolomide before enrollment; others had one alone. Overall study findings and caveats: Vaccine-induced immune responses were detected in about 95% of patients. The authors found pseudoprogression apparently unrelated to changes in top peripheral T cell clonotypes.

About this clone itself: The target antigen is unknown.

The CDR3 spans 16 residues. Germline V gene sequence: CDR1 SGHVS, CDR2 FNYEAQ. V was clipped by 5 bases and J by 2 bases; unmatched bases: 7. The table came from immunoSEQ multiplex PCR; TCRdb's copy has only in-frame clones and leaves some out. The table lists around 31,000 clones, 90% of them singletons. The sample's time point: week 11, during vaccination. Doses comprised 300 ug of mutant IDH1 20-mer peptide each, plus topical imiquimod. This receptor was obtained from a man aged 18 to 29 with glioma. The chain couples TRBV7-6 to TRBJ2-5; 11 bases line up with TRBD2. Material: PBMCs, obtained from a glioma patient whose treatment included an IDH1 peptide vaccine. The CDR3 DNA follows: TGTGCCAGCAGCCCCTCCGGGACTAGCGGACAAGAGACCCAGTACTTC. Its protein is CASSPSGTSGQETQYF.